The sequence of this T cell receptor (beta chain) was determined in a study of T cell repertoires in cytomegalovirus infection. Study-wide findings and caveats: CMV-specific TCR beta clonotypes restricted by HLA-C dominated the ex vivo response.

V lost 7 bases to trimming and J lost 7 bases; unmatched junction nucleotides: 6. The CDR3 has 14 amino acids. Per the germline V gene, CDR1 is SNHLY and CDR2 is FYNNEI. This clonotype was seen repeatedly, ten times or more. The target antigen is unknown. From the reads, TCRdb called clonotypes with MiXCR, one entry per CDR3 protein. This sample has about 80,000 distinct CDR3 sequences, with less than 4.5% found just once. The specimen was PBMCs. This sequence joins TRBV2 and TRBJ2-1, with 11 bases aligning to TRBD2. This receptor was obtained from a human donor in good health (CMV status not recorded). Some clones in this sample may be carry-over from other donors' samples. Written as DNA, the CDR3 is TGTGCCAGCAAAATAGCGGGGGGGCCTAATGAGCAGTTCTTC. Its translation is CASKIAGGPNEQFF.